This passage covers 2 T cell receptor beta chains from one sample sequenced in a study of graft-versus-host responses after intestinal transplantation. The data were produced by immunoSEQ multiplex PCR, yet TCRdb's version contains in-frame clones alone and is incomplete. The table shows over 70,000 clones, with less than 90% occurring only once. These receptors have no identified antigens. The sequences come from unstimulated CD8+ T cells sorted from spleen or lymph node cells, collected before intestinal transplant. These receptors all come from a human donor who received an intestinal transplant.

The rearrangement joins TRBV13 to TRBJ1-1, with D unresolved. Germline V gives CDR1 PRHDT, CDR2 FYEKMQ (reference sequence). V shed 3 bases and J shed 5 bases, with 7 bases lying between them. The CDR3 is 12 amino acids. DNA for the CDR3: TGTGCCAGCAGCTTTAAGGGTACTGAAGCTTTCTTT. Protein sequence: CASSFKGTEAFF.

V is TRBV5-1 and J is TRBJ1-1, with no clear D. V was pared by 4 bases and J by 0 bases, with 7 bases between. Looked up from germline, CDR1 is SGHRS and CDR2 is YFSETQ. The CDR3 covers 13 residues. The CDR3 coding sequence is TGCGCCAGCAGCGATAGAATGAACACTGAAGCTTTCTTT. Its protein product is CASSDRMNTEAFF.